What follows are 18 T cell receptor beta chains derived from one specimen sequenced in a study of CD8 T cells in ankylosing spondylitis. TCRdb re-derived calls from the 5' RACE reads in MiXCR, one entry per CDR3 protein. The data show more than 150,000 distinct CDR3 sequences, approximately 18% seen once. The sequenced sample was blood, either unsorted or a sorted T cell fraction (not recorded which). The receptor source for this set is a male donor aged 10-29 years with ankylosing spondylitis or in good health (not recorded which).

This clonotype was seen at least ten times. V is TRBV20-1 and J is TRBJ2-2, with 11 bases matching TRBD2. CDR1 and CDR2 from the germline V gene are DFQATT and SNEGSKA (reference sequence). V lost 2 bases to trimming and J lost 5 bases; unmatched junction nucleotides: 7. The CDR3 sequence is 16 residues long. The CDR3 sequence: CSARLLAGGHTGELFF. CDR3 nucleotides: TGCAGTGCTAGATTGTTAGCGGGAGGGCATACCGGGGAGCTGTTTTTT.

This clonotype was found many times. The J gene is TRBJ1-5, the V gene TRBV5-5; no clear D gene. V lost 0 bases to trimming and J lost 5 bases, with 12 bases between them. Germline V CDR1 and CDR2: SGHKS, YYEKEE (reference sequence). There are 15 residues in the CDR3. This chain's CDR3 is CASSLASGAYQPQHF. CDR3 nucleotides: TGTGCCAGCAGCTTGGCCAGCGGTGCCTATCAGCCCCAGCATTTT.

This clonotype was seen at least ten times. The V gene is TRBV5-5, the J gene TRBJ2-3; 9 bases agree with TRBD1. Germline trimming cut 4 bases from V and 10 bases from J; bases unmatched to any gene: 7. Germline loops: CDR1 SGHKS, CDR2 YYEKEE (reference sequence). The CDR3 has 13 amino acids. The CDR3 DNA sequence: TGTGCCAGCAGCAATCCGGGACAGGGCTCGCAGTATTTT. It is translated as CASSNPGQGSQYF.

This clonotype was recorded many times. The chain combines TRBV4-1 with TRBJ2-2; 7 positions agree with TRBD1. The junction had 9 bases not matched to a gene; V was cut back by 2 bases and J by 6 bases. The CDR3 contains 16 residues. Germline V gene lookup returns CDR1 MGHRA and CDR2 YSYEKL. CDR3: CASSQPRQGGPGELFF. The CDR3 DNA sequence: TGCGCCAGCAGCCAACCTAGACAGGGTGGGCCCGGGGAGCTGTTTTTT.

The CDR3 region has the DNA TGTGCCATCAGTGACCCAACCCTCGGGGGGCGTGACGCTGAAGCTTTCTTT. Translated, it gives CAISDPTLGGRDAEAFF. This chain connects TRBV10-3 to TRBJ1-1; tentative D call: TRBD1 (6 bases). The germline gives CDR1 ENHRY, CDR2 SYGVKD. Trimming stripped 3 bases from V and 6 bases from J, with 23 bases between. There are 17 residues in the CDR3.

This clonotype was detected many times. V and J are TRBV5-1 and TRBJ2-3; D unclear. The CDR3 covers 14 residues. Trimming shortened V by 1 base and J by 5 bases, and 11 bases separated the two germline ends. Germline V gene lookup returns CDR1 SGHRS and CDR2 YFSETQ. CDR3 in amino acids: CASSLTDGVDTQYF. CDR3 nucleotide sequence: TGCGCCAGCAGCTTGACAGACGGTGTAGATACGCAGTATTTT. The entire variable domain, with the rest obtained from reference TRBV5-1 and TRBJ2-3, is as follows: KAGVTQTPRYLIKTRGQQVTLSCSPISGHRSVSWYQQTPGQGLQFLFEYFSETQRNKGNFPGRFSGRQFSNSRSEMNVSTLELGDSALYLCASSLTDGVDTQYFGPGTRLTVL.

This sequence joins TRBV6-5 and TRBJ2-1, with D tentatively TRBD2 (6 bases). The germline V and J ends were trimmed by 2 bases and 16 bases, with 18 bases remaining between them. The germline V gene encodes CDR1 MNHEY and CDR2 SVGAGI. The length of the CDR3 is 13 residues. The CDR3, as DNA: TGTGCCAGCAGTTACGGAAGGGACTCCTCTCGTTTCTTC. Translation: CASSYGRDSSRFF.

This clonotype was seen a few times. The rearrangement links TRBV6-1 to TRBJ2-7, with 8 bases lining up with TRBD2. Trimming cost V 0 bases and J 7 bases; bases outside gene matches: 8. CDR1 and CDR2 (germline): MNHNS, SASEGT. The CDR3 has 15 amino acids. CDR3 DNA: TGTGCCAGCAGTGAAGCGATCATTCTAGCGGGTGAGCAGTACGTC. Its translation is CASSEAIILAGEQYV.

Many counts were recorded for this clonotype. CDR3 loop: CASKPKGTDTQYF. The DNA of the CDR3 is TGTGCCAGCAAACCTAAAGGGACAGATACGCAGTATTTT. This rearrangement joins TRBV6-2 or TRBV6-3 to TRBJ2-3, with D unclear. CDR3 length: 13 residues. V dropped 7 bases and J dropped 3 bases, with 11 bases sitting between them. CDR1 is MNHEY and CDR2 is SVGEGT in the germline V gene.

This chain uses TRBV7-3 with TRBJ2-1, with 10 bases matching TRBD1. The germline V gene has CDR1 SGHTA and CDR2 FQGTGA. V dropped 5 bases and J dropped 6; count of bases not matched to a gene: 7. The length of the CDR3 is 15 residues. CDR3 sequence reads: CASSPLGTGANEQFF. CDR3 bases: TGTGCCAGCAGCCCGCTGGGGACAGGGGCCAATGAGCAGTTCTTC.

This clonotype was detected ten times or more. V gene TRBV20-1 combines with J gene TRBJ2-6; tentative D call: TRBD1 (5 bases). This CDR3 has 14 residues. Trimming stripped 6 bases from V and 3 bases from J, with 12 bases between. CDR1 DFQATT and CDR2 SNEGSKA come from the germline V gene (reference sequence). The CDR3 region has the DNA TGCAGTGCCGTAGGGGTAGTTGGGGCCAACGTCCTGACTTTC. Translation gives CSAVGVVGANVLTF.

This clonotype appeared many times. The rearrangement uses TRBV5-1 and TRBJ2-5, with TRBD2 matching 10 bases. The germline CDR1 and CDR2 sequences are SGHRS and YFSETQ. J gave up 2 bases and V 3 bases, and 10 bases lay outside the gene matches. The CDR3 totals 17 residues. The DNA of the CDR3 is TGCGCCAGCAGCTCCCTCCTCGGACTAGCGGCACAAGAGACCCAGTACTTC. This codes for CASSSLLGLAAQETQYF.

This clonotype was seen only a few times. The chain links TRBV7-9 to TRBJ2-1, with 12 bases aligning to TRBD2. Trimming cost V 3 bases and J 10 bases; bases outside gene matches: 1. The germline V gene encodes CDR1 SEHNR and CDR2 FQNEAQ (reference sequence). This CDR3 contains 13 residues. The CDR3 DNA is TGTGCCAGCAGCTTCCTAGCGGGAGGGGAGCAGTTCTTC. This translates into CASSFLAGGEQFF.

This clonotype occurred many times. The chain recombines TRBV4-1 with TRBJ2-2, with 10 bases fitting TRBD2. The V gene's germline CDR1 is MGHRA and CDR2 YSYEKL. CDR3 length: 15 amino acids. J gave up 6 bases and V 4 bases, and 5 bases lay outside the gene matches. For the CDR3, the DNA is TGCGCCAGCAGCCGTCTAGCGGGAGTCGCCGGGGAGCTGTTTTTT. Translated, it gives CASSRLAGVAGELFF.

This clonotype was counted between two and nine times. V usage is TRBV5-1 and J usage is TRBJ2-1; 7 bases are a match to TRBD1. CDR3 size: 15 residues. CDR1 and CDR2 (germline): SGHRS, YFSETQ. V shed 5 bases and J 5 bases; nucleotides not matched to a gene: 10. The CDR3 DNA is TGCGCCAGCAGTGATACGGGACAGTTGAACAATGAGCAGTTCTTC. Protein sequence: CASSDTGQLNNEQFF.

This clonotype was seen ten or more times. The chain has TRBV5-1 and TRBJ2-3, with 9 bases lining up with TRBD2. Germline lookup yields CDR1 SGHRS and CDR2 YFSETQ. The CDR3 spans 14 residues. V lost 5 bases to trimming and J lost 6 bases; unmatched junction nucleotides: 7. Here the CDR3 DNA reads TGCGCCAGCAGGGTAGCGGGAGTTCGGGATACGCAGTATTTT. Its translation: CASRVAGVRDTQYF.

This clonotype was recorded many times. V gene TRBV7-8 combines with J gene TRBJ2-7; D remains unclear. Germline CDR1 and CDR2: SGHVS and FQNEAQ. Trimming removed 1 base from V and 2 bases from J, with 6 bases in between. This CDR3 region has 13 residues. CDR3 region: CASSLEPPYEQYV. CDR3 nucleotides: TGTGCCAGCAGCTTAGAGCCCCCCTACGAGCAGTACGTC.

This clonotype was picked up many times. V is TRBV12-3 or TRBV12-4 and J is TRBJ2-3; D not resolved. V was clipped by 3 bases and J by 0 bases, with 4 bases between them. This CDR3 contains 13 residues. DNA of the CDR3: TGTGCCAGCAGTTTTGACAGCACAGATACGCAGTATTTT. It codes for CASSFDSTDTQYF.